This T cell receptor (beta chain) was sequenced in a study of post-analysis software for immune sequencing data. Study in general: As for disease course, relapsing-remitting, secondary progressive and progressive-relapsing multiple sclerosis were all included. Overall study findings and caveats: Significantly lower normalized Chao1 diversity was seen in multiple sclerosis patients than in controls. Five or six TRBV segments, TRBV5-6, TRBV5-1 and TRBV20-1 among them, were found more frequent in patients than controls. Same-batch samples co-clustered strongly by F measure.

Unique molecular identifiers had been added to the TCR beta cDNA libraries. Starting from roughly 1.1 to 9.2 million T cells, the study yielded roughly 0.5 million cDNA molecules. One entry per CDR3 protein, called by TCRdb with MiXCR from the PCR reads. The sample carries roughly 620,000 distinct CDR3 sequences, roughly two fifths recorded once. V gave up 8 bases and J gave up 0 bases, with 11 bases separating them. The CDR3 is 14 amino acids. Germline V gene sequence: CDR1 MNHNS, CDR2 SASEGT. This clonotype was seen a few times. Its matching antigen is unknown. The source of this sequence is a girl between 10 and 17 years old with multiple sclerosis. Source material: blood. The chain is built from TRBV6-1 and TRBJ1-5, with D hard to call. The CDR3 DNA reads TGTGCCAGCGTGGCAGGATATAGCAATCAGCCCCAGCATTTT. Encoded protein: CASVAGYSNQPQHF.